This T cell receptor (beta chain) is from a study of prognosis after radiotherapy for stage I lung cancer. Study-wide context: Stereotactic body radiotherapy was given without concurrent therapy in all patients.

The authors amplified TCR beta CDR3 from genomic DNA using two-round multiplex PCR. Gene-specific TRBV and TRBJ primers were used in PCR round one. Each CDR3 protein gets one entry after TCRdb re-called the multiplex PCR reads with MiXCR. The sample yields 25,000 to 30,000 distinct CDR3 sequences, just over 40% seen once. This CDR3 has 15 residues. Germline loops: CDR1 MDHEN, CDR2 SYDVKM. In the case of this clonotype: A far larger clone is only one base removed, so a read error is likely.

Sequenced here: PBMCs, sampled before or after stereotactic body radiation therapy (not recorded which). V gene TRBV28 combines with J gene TRBJ2-4, with TRBD1 identical over 9 bases. The J call may be in error: the DNA end matches TRBJ2-7 better. This clonotype originated in a donor over 45 with non-small cell lung cancer. In DNA form, the CDR3 reads TGTGCCAGCAGTTCCTCCGGGACAGGGAACTACGAGCAGTACTTC. Its translation is CASSSSGTGNYEQYF.